A single sample is the source of the 16 T cell receptor beta chains below, sequenced in a study of OX40 agonist ivuxolimab in advanced cancers. Some clones are missing from TCRdb's copy, which holds only in-frame ones; the method was immunoSEQ multiplex PCR. Here the sample spans some 46,000 clones, roughly 90% being singletons. The sequencing used CD4+ or CD8+ T cells sorted from blood, collected in a trial of the OX40 agonist ivuxolimab. All receptors derive from an adult with an advanced solid tumor such as melanoma, head and neck, liver or kidney cancer.

There are a few counts of this clone. The chain carries TRBV19 and TRBJ1-1, with D unclear. Germline lookup yields CDR1 LNHDA and CDR2 SQIVND (reference sequence). The CDR3 runs 13 residues. Trimming cost V 3 bases and J 0 bases, with 5 bases left between them. The chain's CDR3 is CASSIWMNTEAFF. Here the CDR3 DNA reads TGTGCCAGTAGTATCTGGATGAACACTGAAGCTTTCTTT.

CDR3 DNA sequence: TGTGCCTGGATTGTTAAGAGCTCCTATAATTCACCCCTCCACTTT. The encoded protein is CAWIVKSSYNSPLHF. The rearrangement links TRBV30 to TRBJ1-6; D unclear. Germline CDR1 and CDR2: GTSNPN and SVGIG (reference sequence). Deletions cut 4 bases from V and 0 bases from J, with 10 bases between. The CDR3 extends over 15 amino acids.

The chain has TRBV19 and TRBJ1-1, with D unresolved. Germline CDR1 is LNHDA and CDR2 is SQIVND (reference sequence). V was cut by 1 base and J by 4 bases, with 10 bases left in between. The CDR3 loop spans 14 amino acids. The CDR3 spells CASSIGSSATEAFF. The CDR3 DNA follows: TGTGCCAGTAGTATAGGAAGTAGCGCCACTGAAGCTTTCTTT.

A note on this clone: One end of the junction fails to match germline, which may point to a read error. V is TRBV7-9 and J is TRBJ1-2; 9 nucleotides agree with TRBD1. There are 14 residues in the CDR3. CDR1 and CDR2 (germline): SEHNR, FQNEAQ (reference sequence). The CDR3 DNA follows: TGTGCCAGCAGCTTAAGGACAGGGGAGCATCATATAGACTTC. It is translated as CASSLRTGEHHIDF.

This clone was recorded once. The V and J genes are TRBV7-3 and TRBJ2-5; 7 bases are shared with TRBD2. Germline assignment: CDR1 SGHTA and CDR2 FQGTGA. The CDR3 contains 15 residues. The junction had 6 bases not matched to a gene; V was cut back by 0 bases and J by 5 bases. CDR3 sequence (DNA): TGTGCCAGCAGCTTAACGGGCGGGAGTGTGGAGACCCAGTACTTC. It encodes CASSLTGGSVETQYF.

The chain recombines TRBV19 with TRBJ1-1; D possibly corresponds to TRBD1 (5 bases). This CDR3 comprises 16 residues. The germline CDR1 and CDR2 sequences are LNHDA and SQIVND (reference sequence). Trimming shortened V by 3 bases and J by 7 bases, and 21 bases separated the two germline ends. CDR3 sequence: CASSILAGQSPLEAFF. CDR3 bases: TGTGCCAGTAGTATTTTGGCAGGGCAATCTCCGCTTGAAGCTTTCTTT. Full variable domain (remainder filled in from reference TRBV19 and TRBJ1-1): DGGITQSPKYLFRKEGQNVTLSCEQNLNHDAMYWYRQDPGQGLRLIYYSQIVNDFQKGDIAEGYSVSREKKESFPLTVTSAQKNPTAFYLCASSILAGQSPLEAFFGQGTRLTVV.

The chain recombines TRBV27 with TRBJ2-3; 12 positions match TRBD1. Trimming at V came to 5 bases and at J to 4 bases, leaving 10 bases not matched to a gene. This CDR3 region has 17 residues. Germline V gene lookup returns CDR1 MNHEY and CDR2 SMNVEV (reference sequence). The CDR3 sequence is CASSLTGTGGWADTQYF. The CDR3 DNA sequence: TGTGCCAGCAGTCTCACCGGGACAGGGGGCTGGGCAGATACGCAGTATTTT.

A note on this clone: A read error may account for a junction end that differs from germline. CDR3 DNA sequence: TGTGCTAGCAGCGCACAAGCGGTAGCCTCCTACAATGAGCAGTTCTTC. This translates into CASSAQAVASYNEQFF. The chain carries TRBV7-7 and TRBJ2-1; D might be TRBD2 (5 bases). Germline CDR1 and CDR2: SSHAT and FNYEAQ (reference sequence). The CDR3 is made up of 16 amino acids.

The chain combines TRBV29-1 with TRBJ2-7; D remains ambiguous. CDR1 and CDR2 (germline): SQVTM, ANQGSEA. The CDR3 contains 13 residues. The V and J ends lost 1 base and 1 base respectively, with 8 bases between them. The CDR3, as DNA: TGCAGCGTTGAAGCCGACACATCCTACGAGCAGTACTTC. Protein: CSVEADTSYEQYF.

The genes are TRBV6-5 and TRBJ1-1; D is undetermined. CDR1 and CDR2 (germline): MNHEY, SVGAGI. Trimming shortened V by 0 bases and J by 3 bases, and 8 bases separated the two germline ends. The CDR3 is 14 residues long. In DNA form, the CDR3 reads TGTGCCAGCAGTTACTCTGCCTCCCACACTGAAGCTTTCTTT. It translates to CASSYSASHTEAFF.

V is TRBV19 and J is TRBJ2-1; 9 bases are a match to TRBD2. The germline V gene has CDR1 LNHDA and CDR2 SQIVND (reference sequence). V lost 7 bases, J lost 8 bases, and 15 bases stayed unmatched. The CDR3 runs 16 residues. This chain's CDR3 is CASKPEGLAKLHEQFF. The CDR3 DNA reads as TGTGCCAGTAAGCCTGAGGGACTAGCTAAGCTCCATGAGCAGTTCTTC.

The chain joins TRBV6-6 to TRBJ2-7; 9 bases line up with TRBD1. Germline trimming cut 5 bases from V and 1 base from J; bases unmatched to any gene: 3. CDR1 and CDR2 (germline): MNHNY, SVGAGI (reference sequence). This CDR3 is built from 14 residues. CDR3 nucleotide sequence: TGTGCCAGCAGTCCGGGACAGGGTTCCTACGAGCAGTACTTC. It is translated as CASSPGQGSYEQYF.

V usage is TRBV13 and J usage is TRBJ2-7; D tentatively reads TRBD1 or TRBD2 (5 bases each). The V gene lost 4 bases and the J gene lost 3 bases, with 10 bases spanning the gap. CDR1 and CDR2 (germline): PRHDT, FYEKMQ (reference sequence). The CDR3 contains 13 residues. CDR3 residues: CASSWGRNYEQYF. In DNA form, the CDR3 reads TGTGCCAGCAGCTGGGGACGGAACTACGAGCAGTACTTC.

The genes are TRBV5-4 and TRBJ2-7; 7 nucleotides match TRBD2. This CDR3 is 15 amino acids long. The V gene's germline CDR1 is SGHNT and CDR2 YYREEE (reference sequence). The V and J ends lost 0 bases and 4 bases, in that order; junction bases with no gene match: 7. CDR3 sequence reads: CASSLEASGAYEQYF. In nucleotides, the CDR3 is TGTGCCAGCAGCTTGGAGGCTAGCGGAGCGTACGAGCAGTACTTC. Full variable domain (rest looked up from reference TRBV5-4 and TRBJ2-7): ETGVTQSPTHLIKTRGQQVTLRCSSQSGHNTVSWYQQALGQGPQFIFQYYREEENGRGNFPPRFSGLQFPNYSSELNVNALELDDSALYLCASSLEASGAYEQYFGPGTRLTVT.

This chain uses TRBV25-1 with TRBJ1-2; D gene uncertain. CDR3 length equals 14 residues. With 1 base removed from V and 4 bases from J, the gap between germline ends came to 10 bases. Germline CDR1 MGHDK, CDR2 SYGVNS. The CDR3 nucleotides read TGTGCCAGCAGTGAATGGGGTCAGGTCTATGGCTACACCTTC. It codes for CASSEWGQVYGYTF.

V usage is TRBV5-8 and J usage is TRBJ2-7; 9 bases align to TRBD1. CDR1 and CDR2 from the germline V gene are SGHTS and YDEGEE. V was pared by 4 bases and J by 3 bases, with 8 bases of the junction left unmatched. CDR3 size: 15 residues. This CDR3 reads CASSTTGGNFYEQYF. As DNA, the CDR3 is TGTGCCAGCAGCACGACAGGGGGAAATTTCTACGAGCAGTACTTC.